This T cell receptor beta chain stems from a study of OX40 agonist ivuxolimab in advanced cancers. Overall study context: Aged roughly 23 to 80 with a mean of about 60 years, they were roughly 83% male. Whole-study results and caveats: At 0.1 to 3.0 mg/kg, clonal expansion of CD4+ and CD8+ blood T cells had occurred by week 6.

Between the trimmed V and J ends, which lost 0 bases and 6 bases, there was a span of 9 bases. Germline CDR1 reads MNHEY; CDR2 reads SMNVEV (reference sequence). The CDR3 extends over 13 amino acids. Blood was sampled at baseline, cycle 4 day 1, and cycle 7 day 1. The repertoire was sequenced with immunoSEQ multiplex PCR; TCRdb's copy has only in-frame clones and lacks some. The table includes 81,000 or so clones, approximately 90% detected once. This clone was seen once. The antigen is undetermined. V gene TRBV27 combines with J gene TRBJ2-7; the D gene is possibly TRBD1 (6 bases). Sequences were derived from CD4+ or CD8+ T cells sorted from blood, sampled in a trial of the OX40 agonist ivuxolimab. The receptor comes from an adult with an advanced solid tumor such as melanoma, head and neck, liver or kidney cancer. This CDR3 reads CASSLSARGEQYF. CDR3 bases: TGTGCCAGCAGTTTATCTGCCAGGGGCGAGCAGTACTTC.